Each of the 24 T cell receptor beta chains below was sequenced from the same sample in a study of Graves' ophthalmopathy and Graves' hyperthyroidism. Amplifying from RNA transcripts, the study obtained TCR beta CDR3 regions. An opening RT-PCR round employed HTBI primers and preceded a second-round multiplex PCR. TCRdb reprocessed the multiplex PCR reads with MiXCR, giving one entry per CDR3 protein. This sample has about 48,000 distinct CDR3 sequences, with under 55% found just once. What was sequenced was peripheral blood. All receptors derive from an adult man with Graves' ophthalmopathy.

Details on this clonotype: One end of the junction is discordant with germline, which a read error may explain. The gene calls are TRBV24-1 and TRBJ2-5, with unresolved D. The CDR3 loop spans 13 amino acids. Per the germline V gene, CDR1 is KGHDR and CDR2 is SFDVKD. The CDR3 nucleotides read TGTGCCACCAGTGACCCAAATCAAGAGACCCAGTACTTT. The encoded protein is CATSDPNQETQYF.

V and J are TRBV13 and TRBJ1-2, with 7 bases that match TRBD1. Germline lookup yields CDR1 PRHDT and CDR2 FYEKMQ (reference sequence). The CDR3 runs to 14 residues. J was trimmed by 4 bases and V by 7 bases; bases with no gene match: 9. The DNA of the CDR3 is TGTGCCAGCAACTCGGGGACAGCCGGCTATGGCTACACCTTC. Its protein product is CASNSGTAGYGYTF.

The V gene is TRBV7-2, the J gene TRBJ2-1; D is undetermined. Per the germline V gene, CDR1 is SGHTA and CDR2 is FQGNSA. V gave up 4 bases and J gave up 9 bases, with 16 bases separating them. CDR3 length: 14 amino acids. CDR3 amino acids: CASSSPQVSSEQFF. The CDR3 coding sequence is TGTGCCAGCAGCTCCCCCCAGGTATCCAGTGAGCAGTTCTTC.

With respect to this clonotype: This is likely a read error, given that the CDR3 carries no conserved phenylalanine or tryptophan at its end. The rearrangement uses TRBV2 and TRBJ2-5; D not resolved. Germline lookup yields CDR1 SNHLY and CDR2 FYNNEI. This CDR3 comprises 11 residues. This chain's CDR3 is CASCEMETQYS. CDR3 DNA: TGTGCCAGCTGTGAAATGGAGACCCAGTACTCC.

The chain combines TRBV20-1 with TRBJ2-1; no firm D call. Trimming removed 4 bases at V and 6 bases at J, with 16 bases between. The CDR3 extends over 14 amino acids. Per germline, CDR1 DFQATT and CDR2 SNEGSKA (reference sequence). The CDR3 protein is CSAIDWSSFNEQFF. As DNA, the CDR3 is TGCAGTGCTATTGACTGGAGCTCTTTCAATGAGCAGTTCTTC.

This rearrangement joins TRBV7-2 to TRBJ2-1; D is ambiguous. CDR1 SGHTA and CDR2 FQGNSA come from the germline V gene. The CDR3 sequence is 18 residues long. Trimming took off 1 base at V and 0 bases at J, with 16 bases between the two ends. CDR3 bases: TGTGCCAGCAGCTTAGAGTATCGGCAGACCTTCTCCTACAATGAGCAGTTCTTC. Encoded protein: CASSLEYRQTFSYNEQFF.

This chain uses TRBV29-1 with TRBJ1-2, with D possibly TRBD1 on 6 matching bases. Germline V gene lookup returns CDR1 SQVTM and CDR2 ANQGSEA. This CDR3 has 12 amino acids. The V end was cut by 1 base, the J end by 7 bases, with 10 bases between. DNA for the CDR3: TGCAGCGTTGAAGGGTTCAGGGGTGGCTACACCTTC. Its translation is CSVEGFRGGYTF.

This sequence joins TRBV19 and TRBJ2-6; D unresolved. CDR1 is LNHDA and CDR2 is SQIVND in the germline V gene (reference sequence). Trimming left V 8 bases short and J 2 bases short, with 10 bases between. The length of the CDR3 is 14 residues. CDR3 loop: CASGSIPGANVLTF. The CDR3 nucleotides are TGTGCCAGTGGTTCCATCCCTGGGGCCAACGTCCTGACTTTC.

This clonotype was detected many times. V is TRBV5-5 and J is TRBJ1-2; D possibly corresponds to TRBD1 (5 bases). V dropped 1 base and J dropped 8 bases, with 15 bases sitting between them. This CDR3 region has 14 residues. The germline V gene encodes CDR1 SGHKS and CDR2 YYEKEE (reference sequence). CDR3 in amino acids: CASSLHEGRGGYTF. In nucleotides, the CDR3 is TGTGCCAGCAGCTTGCATGAGGGGCGAGGAGGCTACACCTTC.

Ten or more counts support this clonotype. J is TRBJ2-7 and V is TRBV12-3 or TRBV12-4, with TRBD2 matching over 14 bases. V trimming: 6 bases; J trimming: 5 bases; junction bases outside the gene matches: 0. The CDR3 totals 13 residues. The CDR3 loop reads CASRGLAGDEQYF. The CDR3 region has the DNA TGTGCCAGCAGGGGACTAGCGGGGGACGAGCAGTACTTC.

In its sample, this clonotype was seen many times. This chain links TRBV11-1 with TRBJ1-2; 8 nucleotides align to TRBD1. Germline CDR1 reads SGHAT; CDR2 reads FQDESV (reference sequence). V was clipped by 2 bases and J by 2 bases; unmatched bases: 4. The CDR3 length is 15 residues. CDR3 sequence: CASSLRRQGNYGYTF. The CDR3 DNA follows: TGTGCCAGCAGCTTACGGAGACAGGGGAACTATGGCTACACCTTC.

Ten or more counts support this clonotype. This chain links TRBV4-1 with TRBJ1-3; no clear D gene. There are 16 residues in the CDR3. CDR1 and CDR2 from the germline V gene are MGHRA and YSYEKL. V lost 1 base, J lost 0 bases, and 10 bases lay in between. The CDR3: CASSQGRSISGNTIYF. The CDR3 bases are TGCGCCAGCAGCCAAGGTCGGTCTATCTCTGGAAACACCATATATTTT.

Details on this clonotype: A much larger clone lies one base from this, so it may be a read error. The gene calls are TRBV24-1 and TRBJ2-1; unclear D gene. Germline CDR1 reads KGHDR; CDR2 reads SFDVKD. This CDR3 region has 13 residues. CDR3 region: CASSPQSYDEQFF. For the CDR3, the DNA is TGTGCCAGCTCACCACAGTCCTACGATGAGCAGTTCTTC.

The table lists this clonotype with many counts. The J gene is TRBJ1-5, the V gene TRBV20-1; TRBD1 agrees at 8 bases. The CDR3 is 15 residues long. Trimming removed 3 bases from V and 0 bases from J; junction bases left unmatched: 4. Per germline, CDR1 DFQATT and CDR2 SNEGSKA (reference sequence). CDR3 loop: CSARDRVNSNQPQHF. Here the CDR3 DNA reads TGCAGTGCTAGGGACAGGGTAAATAGCAATCAGCCCCAGCATTTT.

In DNA, the CDR3 is TGTGCGACGCGGCCGGTCGGGGTCTCGGCTAATTCACCCCTCCACTTT. Protein: CATRPVGVSANSPLHF. This chain uses TRBV12-3 or TRBV12-4 with TRBJ1-6; D not certain. The CDR3 has 16 residues.

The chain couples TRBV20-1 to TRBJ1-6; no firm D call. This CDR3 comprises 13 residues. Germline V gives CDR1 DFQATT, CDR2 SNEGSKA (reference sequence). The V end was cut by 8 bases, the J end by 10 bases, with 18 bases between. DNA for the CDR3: TGCAGTACAAGGAGCCGTGGGAGGTCACCCCTCCACTTT. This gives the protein CSTRSRGRSPLHF.

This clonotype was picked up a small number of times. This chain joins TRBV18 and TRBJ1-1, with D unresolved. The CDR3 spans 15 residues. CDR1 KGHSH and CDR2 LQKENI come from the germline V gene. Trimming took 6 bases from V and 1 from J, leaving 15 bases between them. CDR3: CASSPSSPPNTEAFF. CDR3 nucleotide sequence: TGTGCCAGCTCCCCCTCTTCCCCACCGAACACTGAAGCTTTCTTT.

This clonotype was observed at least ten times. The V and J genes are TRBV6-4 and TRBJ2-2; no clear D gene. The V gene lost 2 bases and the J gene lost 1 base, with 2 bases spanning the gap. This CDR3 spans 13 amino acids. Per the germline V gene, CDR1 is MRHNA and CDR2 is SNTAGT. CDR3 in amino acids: CASSDRNTGELFF. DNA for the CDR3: TGTGCCAGCAGTGACAGGAACACCGGGGAGCTGTTTTTT.

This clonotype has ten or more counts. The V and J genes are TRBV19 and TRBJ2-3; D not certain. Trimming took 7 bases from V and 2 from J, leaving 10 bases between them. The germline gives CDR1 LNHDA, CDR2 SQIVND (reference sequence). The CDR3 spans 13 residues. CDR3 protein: CASIKPNTDTQYF. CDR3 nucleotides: TGTGCCAGTATAAAGCCGAACACAGATACGCAGTATTTT.

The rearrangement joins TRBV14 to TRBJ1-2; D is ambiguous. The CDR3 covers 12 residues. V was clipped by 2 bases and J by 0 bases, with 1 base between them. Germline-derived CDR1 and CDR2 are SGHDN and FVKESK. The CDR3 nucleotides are TGTGCCAGCAGCCAAACTAACTATGGCTACACCTTC. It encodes CASSQTNYGYTF.

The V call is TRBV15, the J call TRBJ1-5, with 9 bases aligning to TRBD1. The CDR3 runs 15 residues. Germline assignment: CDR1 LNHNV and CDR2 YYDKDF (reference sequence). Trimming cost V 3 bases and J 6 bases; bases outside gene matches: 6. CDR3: CATSREGQGFQPQHF. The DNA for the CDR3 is TGTGCCACCAGCAGGGAGGGACAGGGCTTTCAGCCCCAGCATTTT. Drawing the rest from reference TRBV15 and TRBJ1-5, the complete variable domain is DAMVIQNPRYQVTQFGKPVTLSCSQTLNHNVMYWYQQKSSQAPKLLFHYYDKDFNNEADTPDNFQSRRPNTSFCFLDIRSPGLGDTAMYLCATSREGQGFQPQHFGDGTRLSIL.

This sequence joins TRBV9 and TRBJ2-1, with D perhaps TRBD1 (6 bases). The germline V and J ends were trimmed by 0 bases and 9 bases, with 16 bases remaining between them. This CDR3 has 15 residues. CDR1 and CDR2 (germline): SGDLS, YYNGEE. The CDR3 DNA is TGTGCCAGCAGCGTAGGATCAGGGGCCTCTTCTGAGCAGTTCTTC. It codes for CASSVGSGASSEQFF.

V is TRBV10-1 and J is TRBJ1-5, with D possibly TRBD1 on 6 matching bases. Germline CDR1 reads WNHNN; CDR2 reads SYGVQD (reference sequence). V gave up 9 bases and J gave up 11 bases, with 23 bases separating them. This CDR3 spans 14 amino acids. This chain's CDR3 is CARIRDIFRSAQHF. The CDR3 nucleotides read TGCGCCAGGATTCGGGACATCTTCCGGTCAGCCCAGCATTTT.

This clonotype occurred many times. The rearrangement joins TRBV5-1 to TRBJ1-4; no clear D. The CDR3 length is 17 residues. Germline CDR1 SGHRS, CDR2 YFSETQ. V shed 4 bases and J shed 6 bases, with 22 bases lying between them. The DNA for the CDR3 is TGCGCCAGCAGCCCAACCCCGATGAGGGATAGCTATGAAAAACTGTTTTTT. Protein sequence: CASSPTPMRDSYEKLFF.